The source of this T cell receptor (beta chain) is a study of T cell repertoires in ileal Crohn's disease. Across the study: Postoperative therapy was given to about half: around 12 thiopurines, around 17 anti-TNF agents.

Clones were sequenced by immunoSEQ multiplex PCR, and TCRdb holds only the in-frame ones, with some missing. The sample lists approximately 12,000 clones; around 78% were seen once. The germline V gene has CDR1 SEHNR and CDR2 FQNEAQ (reference sequence). Between the trimmed V and J ends, which lost 4 bases and 7 bases, there was a span of 7 bases. The length of the CDR3 is 11 residues. This TCR was recovered from an adult with Crohn's disease. The specimen sequenced was ileal tissue. The V gene is TRBV7-9, the J gene TRBJ1-1; possibly TRBD1 for D (5 bases). The CDR3 loop reads CASSWGVEAFF. CDR3 coding DNA: TGTGCCAGCAGCTGGGGGGTTGAAGCTTTCTTT.